This is a list of T cell receptor beta chains from one sample in a study of cytomegalovirus exposure and HLA in healthy donors. The data were produced by immunoSEQ multiplex PCR, yet TCRdb's version contains in-frame clones alone and is incomplete. The sample includes about 160,000 clones, 82% of them seen just once. The sequenced sample was PBMCs. The receptors derive from a girl between 5 and 17 years old in good health and CMV-seropositive. Both conserved end residues are part of each CDR3. The order of the fields is V gene, D gene, clone size, J gene, CDR3 DNA, CDR3 protein. A D gene is named only where the DNA matches it firmly. Clone sizes are given selectively: once, few, many, or a class where the clone is expanded.

V gene: TRBV28; D gene: .; clone size: .; J gene: TRBJ2-7; CDR3 DNA: TGTGCCAGCAGTTTTGGGGGGTCTGCCTACGAGCAGTACTTC; CDR3 protein: CASSFGGSAYEQYF
V gene: TRBV5-1; D gene: .; clone size: .; J gene: TRBJ1-1; CDR3 DNA: TGCGCCAGCAGCCCCCGGTGGGGAGGGATGGACACTGAAGCTTTCTTT; CDR3 protein: CASSPRWGGMDTEAFF
V gene: TRBV7-8; D gene: .; clone size: .; J gene: TRBJ1-2; CDR3 DNA: TGTGCCAGCAGCACCCGGGACACGACCTATGGCTACACCTTC; CDR3 protein: CASSTRDTTYGYTF
V gene: TRBV11-1; D gene: .; clone size: .; J gene: TRBJ2-6; CDR3 DNA: TGTGCCAGCAGCCCTGATACTCTCTCTGGGGCCAACGTCCTGACTTTC; CDR3 protein: CASSPDTLSGANVLTF
V gene: TRBV19; D gene: .; clone size: .; J gene: TRBJ1-1; CDR3 DNA: TGTGCCAGTACCTCACCTCCCGGGAGGGCGGCCACTGAAGCTTTCTTT; CDR3 protein: CASTSPPGRAATEAFF
V gene: TRBV4-3; D gene: TRBD1; clone size: .; J gene: TRBJ1-5; CDR3 DNA: TGCGCCAGCAGCCACGGGACAGGATACAATCAGCCCCAGCATTTT; CDR3 protein: CASSHGTGYNQPQHF
V gene: TRBV28; D gene: .; clone size: .; J gene: TRBJ1-5; CDR3 DNA: TGTGCCAGCAGTCCGGGTCAGCTTCGTGATGCCGATCAGCCCCAGCATTTT; CDR3 protein: CASSPGQLRDADQPQHF
V gene: TRBV9; D gene: TRBD2; clone size: .; J gene: TRBJ2-1; CDR3 DNA: TGTGCCAGCACCGGGAGCGGGAGGACCTACAATGAGCAGTTCTTC; CDR3 protein: CASTGSGRTYNEQFF
V gene: TRBV11-3; D gene: .; clone size: once; J gene: TRBJ2-5; CDR3 DNA: TGTGCCAGCAGCTCGGGATACCCGGCGACCCAGTACTTC; CDR3 protein: CASSSGYPATQYF
V gene: TRBV29-1; D gene: .; clone size: .; J gene: TRBJ1-3; CDR3 DNA: TGCAGCGTTTTAAAAGTCAGGGCAAGTGGAAACACCATATATTTT; CDR3 protein: CSVLKVRASGNTIYF
V gene: TRBV7-8; D gene: .; clone size: .; J gene: TRBJ2-3; CDR3 DNA: TGTGCCAGCAGCCACCCAGCAGATACGCAGTATTTT; CDR3 protein: CASSHPADTQYF
V gene: TRBV2; D gene: TRBD1; clone size: .; J gene: TRBJ1-5; CDR3 DNA: TGTGCCAGCAGGGCGACAGGGGAGTCCCAGCCCCAGCATTTT; CDR3 protein: CASRATGESQPQHF